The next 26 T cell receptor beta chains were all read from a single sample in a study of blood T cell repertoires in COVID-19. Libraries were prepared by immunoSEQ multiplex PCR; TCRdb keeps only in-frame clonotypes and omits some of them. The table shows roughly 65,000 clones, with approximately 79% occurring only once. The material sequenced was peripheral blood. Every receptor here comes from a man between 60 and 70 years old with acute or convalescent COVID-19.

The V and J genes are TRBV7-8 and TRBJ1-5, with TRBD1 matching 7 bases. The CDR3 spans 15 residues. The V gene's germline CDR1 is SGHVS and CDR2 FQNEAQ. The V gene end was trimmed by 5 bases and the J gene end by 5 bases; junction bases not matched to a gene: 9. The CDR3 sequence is CASSTGDPGYQPQHF. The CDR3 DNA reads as TGTGCCAGCAGCACAGGGGACCCAGGCTATCAGCCCCAGCATTTT.

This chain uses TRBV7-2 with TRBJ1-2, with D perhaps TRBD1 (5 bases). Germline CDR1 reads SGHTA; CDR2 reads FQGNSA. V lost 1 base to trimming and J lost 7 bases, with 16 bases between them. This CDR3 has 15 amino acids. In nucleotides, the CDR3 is TGTGCCAGCAGCTTAGTCGGAATGGGGCAGGGTGGCTACACCTTC. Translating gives CASSLVGMGQGGYTF.

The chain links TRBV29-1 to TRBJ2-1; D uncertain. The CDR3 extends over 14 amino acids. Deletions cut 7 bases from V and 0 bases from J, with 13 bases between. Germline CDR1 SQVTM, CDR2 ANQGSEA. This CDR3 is CSAAAASSYNEQFF. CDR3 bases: TGCAGCGCCGCGGCGGCTAGCTCCTACAATGAGCAGTTCTTC.

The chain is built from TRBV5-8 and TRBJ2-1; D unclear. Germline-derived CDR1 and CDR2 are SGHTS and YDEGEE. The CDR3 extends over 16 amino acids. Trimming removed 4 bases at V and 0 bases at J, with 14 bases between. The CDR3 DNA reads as TGTGCCAGCAGCACTGGGCAGCCCTCCTCCTACAATGAGCAGTTCTTC. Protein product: CASSTGQPSSYNEQFF.

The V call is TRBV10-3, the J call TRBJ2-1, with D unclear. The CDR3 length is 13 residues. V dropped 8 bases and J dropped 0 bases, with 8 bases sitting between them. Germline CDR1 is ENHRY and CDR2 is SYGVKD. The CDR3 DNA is TGTGCCATCCGAGGAAGCTCCTACAATGAGCAGTTCTTC. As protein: CAIRGSSYNEQFF.

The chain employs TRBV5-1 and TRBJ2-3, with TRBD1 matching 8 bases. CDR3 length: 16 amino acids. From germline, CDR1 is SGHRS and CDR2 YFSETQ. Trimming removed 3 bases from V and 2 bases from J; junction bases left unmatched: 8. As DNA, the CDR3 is TGCGCCAGCAGCTCCGGGACAGGCGATTACACAGATACGCAGTATTTT. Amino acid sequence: CASSSGTGDYTDTQYF.

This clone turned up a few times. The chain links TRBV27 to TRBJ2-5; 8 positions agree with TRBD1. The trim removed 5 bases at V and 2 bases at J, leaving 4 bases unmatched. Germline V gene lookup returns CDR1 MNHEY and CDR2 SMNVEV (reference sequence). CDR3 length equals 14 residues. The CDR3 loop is CASSEQGEQETQYF. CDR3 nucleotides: TGTGCCAGCAGTGAACAGGGGGAGCAAGAGACCCAGTACTTC.

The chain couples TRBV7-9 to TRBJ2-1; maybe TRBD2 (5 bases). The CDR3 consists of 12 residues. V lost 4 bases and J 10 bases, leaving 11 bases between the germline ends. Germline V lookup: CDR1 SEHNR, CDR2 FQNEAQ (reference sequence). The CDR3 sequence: CASSSAGGEQFF. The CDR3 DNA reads TGTGCCAGCAGCTCCGCCGGCGGGGAGCAGTTCTTC.

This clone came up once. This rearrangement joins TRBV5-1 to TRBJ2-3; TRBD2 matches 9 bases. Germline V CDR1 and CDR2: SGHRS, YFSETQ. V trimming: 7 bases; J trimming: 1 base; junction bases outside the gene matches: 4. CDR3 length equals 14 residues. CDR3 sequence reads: CASSGLAGTDTQYF. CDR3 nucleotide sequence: TGCGCCAGCTCGGGACTAGCCGGCACAGATACGCAGTATTTT.

CDR3 protein: CATNPPVGSEQFF. DNA for the CDR3: TGTGCCACCAACCCCCCAGTGGGGAGCGAGCAGTTCTTC. The V call is TRBV24-1, the J call TRBJ2-1; weak D call: TRBD2 (5 bases). Trimming pared 8 bases from V and 10 bases from J, leaving 17 bases between. Germline CDR1 and CDR2: KGHDR and SFDVKD. CDR3 length: 13 amino acids.

The CDR3 DNA reads TGTGCCAGCAGTGACATGACAGGGGGCAAGGACACTGAAGCTTTCTTT. Translation gives CASSDMTGGKDTEAFF. The rearrangement joins TRBV6-1 to TRBJ1-1; 10 bases agree with TRBD1. CDR3 size: 16 residues. Trimming removed 3 bases from V and 3 bases from J; junction bases left unmatched: 7. The germline CDR1 and CDR2 sequences are MNHNS and SASEGT.

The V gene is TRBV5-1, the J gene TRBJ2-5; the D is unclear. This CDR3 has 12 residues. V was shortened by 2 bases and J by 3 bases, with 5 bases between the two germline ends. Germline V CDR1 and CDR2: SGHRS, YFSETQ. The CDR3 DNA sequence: TGCGCCAGCAGCTTTTCAGAAGAGACCCAGTACTTC. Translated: CASSFSEETQYF.

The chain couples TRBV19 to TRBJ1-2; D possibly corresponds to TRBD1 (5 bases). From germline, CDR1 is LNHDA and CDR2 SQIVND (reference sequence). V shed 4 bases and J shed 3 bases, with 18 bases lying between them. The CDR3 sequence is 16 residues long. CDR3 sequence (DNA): TGTGCCAGTAGTACCCTATCATCGACAGTCTACTATGGCTACACCTTC. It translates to CASSTLSSTVYYGYTF.

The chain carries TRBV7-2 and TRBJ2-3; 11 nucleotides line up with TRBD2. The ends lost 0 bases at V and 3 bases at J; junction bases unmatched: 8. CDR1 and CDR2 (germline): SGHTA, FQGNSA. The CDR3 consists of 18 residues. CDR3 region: CASSLARSSGGATDTQYF. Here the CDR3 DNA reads TGTGCCAGCAGCTTAGCGCGTAGTAGCGGGGGGGCGACAGATACGCAGTATTTT.

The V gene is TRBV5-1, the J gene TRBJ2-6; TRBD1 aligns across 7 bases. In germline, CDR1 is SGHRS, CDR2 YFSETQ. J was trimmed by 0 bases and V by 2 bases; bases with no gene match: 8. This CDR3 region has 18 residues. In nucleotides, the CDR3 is TGCGCCAGCAGCTTTTTTTCACAGGGGAGCTCTGGGGCCAACGTCCTGACTTTC. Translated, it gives CASSFFSQGSSGANVLTF.

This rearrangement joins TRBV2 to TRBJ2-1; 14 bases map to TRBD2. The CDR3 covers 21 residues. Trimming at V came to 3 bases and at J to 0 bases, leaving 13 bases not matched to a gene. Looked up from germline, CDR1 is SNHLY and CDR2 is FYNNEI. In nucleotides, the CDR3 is TGTGCCAGCAGTGACACCAGGACTAGCGGGGGGCCTCTGGGCTCCTACAATGAGCAGTTCTTC. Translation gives CASSDTRTSGGPLGSYNEQFF.

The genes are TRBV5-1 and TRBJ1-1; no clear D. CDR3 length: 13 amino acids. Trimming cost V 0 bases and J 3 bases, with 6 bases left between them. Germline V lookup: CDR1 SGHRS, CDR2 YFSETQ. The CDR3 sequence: CASSLVRDTEAFF. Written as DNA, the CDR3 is TGCGCCAGCAGCTTGGTACGGGACACTGAAGCTTTCTTT.

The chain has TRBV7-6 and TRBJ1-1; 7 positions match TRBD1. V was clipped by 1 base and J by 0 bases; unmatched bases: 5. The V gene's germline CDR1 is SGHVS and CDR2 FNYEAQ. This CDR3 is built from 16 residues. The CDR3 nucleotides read TGTGCCAGCAGCTTAGAGGGCAGGGGGATGAACACTGAAGCTTTCTTT. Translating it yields CASSLEGRGMNTEAFF.

For the CDR3, the DNA is TGTGCCACCAGCAGAGAACAGGGGGACAATGAGCAGTTCTTC. Its translation is CATSREQGDNEQFF. The J gene is TRBJ2-1, the V gene TRBV15; the match to TRBD1 covers 8 bases. This CDR3 region has 14 residues. With V trimmed by 0 bases and J by 5 bases, 0 bases remained unmatched. CDR1 LNHNV and CDR2 YYDKDF come from the germline V gene (reference sequence).

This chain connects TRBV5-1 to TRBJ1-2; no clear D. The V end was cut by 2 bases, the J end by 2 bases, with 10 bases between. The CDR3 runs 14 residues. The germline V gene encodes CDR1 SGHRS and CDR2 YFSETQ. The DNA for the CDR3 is TGCGCCAGCAGCTTCGAGACACCGAACTATGGCTACACCTTC. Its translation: CASSFETPNYGYTF.

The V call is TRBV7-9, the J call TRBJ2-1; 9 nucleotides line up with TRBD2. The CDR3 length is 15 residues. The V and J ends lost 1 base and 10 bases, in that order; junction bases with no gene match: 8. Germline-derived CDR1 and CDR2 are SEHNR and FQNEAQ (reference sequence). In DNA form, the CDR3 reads TGTGCCAGCAGCTTAGTAACTAGCGGGCGAAACGAGCAGTTCTTC. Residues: CASSLVTSGRNEQFF.

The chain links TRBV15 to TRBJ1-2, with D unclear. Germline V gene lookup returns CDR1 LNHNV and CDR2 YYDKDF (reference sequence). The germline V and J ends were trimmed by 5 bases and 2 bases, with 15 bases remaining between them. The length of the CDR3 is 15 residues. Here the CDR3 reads CATSEPGSRNYGYTF. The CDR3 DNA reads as TGTGCCACCAGCGAACCCGGGTCGAGGAACTATGGCTACACCTTC.

The CDR3 DNA sequence: TGTGCCAGCACATTGACAGGTTATGGCTACACCTTC. As protein: CASTLTGYGYTF. V and J are TRBV7-2 and TRBJ1-2; D is possibly TRBD1 (6 bases). The CDR3 contains 12 residues. Trimming cost V 7 bases and J 5 bases, with 11 bases left between them. Germline V lookup: CDR1 SGHTA, CDR2 FQGNSA.

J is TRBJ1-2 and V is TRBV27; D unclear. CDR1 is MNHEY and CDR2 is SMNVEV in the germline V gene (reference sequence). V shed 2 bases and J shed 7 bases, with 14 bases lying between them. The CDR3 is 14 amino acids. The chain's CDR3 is CASSLGDLRSGYTF. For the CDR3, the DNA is TGTGCCAGCAGTTTAGGAGACCTCCGTTCTGGCTACACCTTC.

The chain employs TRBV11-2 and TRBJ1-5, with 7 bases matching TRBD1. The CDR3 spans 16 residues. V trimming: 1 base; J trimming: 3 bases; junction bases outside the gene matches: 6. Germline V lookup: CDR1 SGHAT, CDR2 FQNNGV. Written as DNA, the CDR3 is TGTGCCAGCAGCTTAGGACCGACAGGGATCAATCAGCCCCAGCATTTT. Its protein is CASSLGPTGINQPQHF. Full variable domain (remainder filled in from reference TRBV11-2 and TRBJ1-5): EAGVAQSPRYKIIEKRQSVAFWCNPISGHATLYWYQQILGQGPKLLIQFQNNGVVDDSQLPKDRFSAERLKGVDSTLKIQPAKLEDSAVYLCASSLGPTGINQPQHFGDGTRLSIL.

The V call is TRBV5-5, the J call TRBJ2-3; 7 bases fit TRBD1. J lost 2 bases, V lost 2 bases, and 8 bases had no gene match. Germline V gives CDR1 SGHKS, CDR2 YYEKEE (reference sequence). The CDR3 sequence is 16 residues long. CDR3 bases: TGTGCCAGCAGCTTTCACACAGGGGAATACACAGATACGCAGTATTTT. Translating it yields CASSFHTGEYTDTQYF. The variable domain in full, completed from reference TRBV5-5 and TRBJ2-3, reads DAGVTQSPTHLIKTRGQQVTLRCSPISGHKSVSWYQQVLGQGPQFIFQYYEKEERGRGNFPDRFSARQFPNYSSELNVNALLLGDSALYLCASSFHTGEYTDTQYFGPGTRLTVL.